What follows are 21 T cell receptor beta chains derived from one specimen sequenced in a study of early T cells in non-severe SARS-CoV-2 infection. MiXCR, applied by TCRdb to the 5' RACE reads, yields one record per CDR3 protein. The table includes about 62,000 distinct CDR3 sequences, roughly a tenth detected once. Sequences were obtained from whole blood. These TCRs come from an adult who was a healthcare worker with PCR-confirmed SARS-CoV-2 infection or an uninfected control (not recorded which).

This clonotype occurred many times. The gene calls are TRBV2 and TRBJ2-5, with 8 bases identical to TRBD2. CDR3 length equals 16 residues. Trimming at V came to 7 bases and at J to 1 base, leaving 11 bases not matched to a gene. Germline values: CDR1 SNHLY, CDR2 FYNNEI. The CDR3 coding sequence is TGTGCCAGCACCGCCCTGGCTAGCGGGCCCCAAGAGACCCAGTACTTC. It translates to CASTALASGPQETQYF.

There are many counts of this clonotype. V gene TRBV3-1 combines with J gene TRBJ2-2; weak D call: TRBD2 (5 bases). CDR3 length equals 13 residues. Trimming took 3 bases from V and 8 from J, leaving 10 bases between them. Germline CDR1 and CDR2: LGHDT and YNNKEL (reference sequence). The CDR3 DNA sequence: TGTGCCAGCAGCCAGAGGGTGAGAGGGGAGCTGTTTTTT. Its protein product is CASSQRVRGELFF.

This clonotype was detected a few times. The chain carries TRBV10-3 and TRBJ2-3, with D uncertain. Germline loops: CDR1 ENHRY, CDR2 SYGVKD. CDR3 size: 13 residues. The V and J ends lost 9 bases and 0 bases respectively, with 10 bases between them. The CDR3: CAIGGGSTDTQYF. CDR3 nucleotides: TGTGCCATAGGTGGCGGTAGCACAGATACGCAGTATTTT.

The table lists this clonotype with a few counts. The chain has TRBV19 and TRBJ2-2; possible D gene TRBD1, 6 bases. The CDR3 contains 17 residues. Germline CDR1 is LNHDA and CDR2 is SQIVND (reference sequence). Trimming pared 4 bases from V and 0 bases from J, leaving 15 bases between. CDR3 region: CASSTPPDSSNTGELFF. CDR3 nucleotides: TGTGCCAGTAGTACCCCACCGGACAGTTCGAACACCGGGGAGCTGTTTTTT.

The gene calls are TRBV20-1 and TRBJ1-3; a possible D gene is TRBD1 (5 bases). Germline CDR1 is DFQATT and CDR2 is SNEGSKA (reference sequence). This CDR3 spans 16 amino acids. Trimming removed 0 bases at V and 2 bases at J, with 14 bases between. The CDR3 reads CSARDLSGNAGNTIYF. In DNA, the CDR3 is TGCAGTGCTAGAGATTTATCAGGGAACGCTGGAAACACCATATATTTT.

This clonotype was seen more than once but under ten times. The chain uses TRBV7-3 and TRBJ2-1; D is possibly TRBD2 (5 bases). The CDR3 length is 16 residues. Germline lookup yields CDR1 SGHTA and CDR2 FQGTGA. Trimming pared 2 bases from V and 8 bases from J, leaving 19 bases between. The CDR3 here is CASSLRPPRGADEQFF. CDR3 nucleotide sequence: TGTGCCAGCAGCTTACGACCCCCACGGGGTGCGGATGAGCAGTTCTTC.

CDR3 DNA: TGCGCCAGCTTGGCTAGCGGGGGGGCAGAAGATACGCAGTATTTT. Translation: CASLASGGAEDTQYF. This chain joins TRBV5-1 and TRBJ2-3, with 12 bases lining up with TRBD2. With V trimmed by 7 bases and J by 5 bases, 8 bases remained unmatched. The CDR3 spans 15 residues. CDR1 and CDR2 (germline): SGHRS, YFSETQ.

This clonotype was detected a few times. CDR3 loop: CASSQHQQDWLETQYF. In DNA form, the CDR3 reads TGCGCCAGCAGCCAACATCAACAGGACTGGCTGGAGACCCAGTACTTC. The chain is built from TRBV4-1 and TRBJ2-5; tentatively, D is TRBD1 or TRBD2 (5 bases each). Looked up from germline, CDR1 is MGHRA and CDR2 is YSYEKL. V was shortened by 2 bases and J by 5 bases, with 18 bases between the two germline ends. The CDR3 is 16 amino acids.

The rearrangement uses TRBV6-1 and TRBJ2-7; D might be TRBD1 (5 bases). V was clipped by 5 bases and J by 1 base, with 15 bases between them. This CDR3 is built from 15 residues. Per germline, CDR1 MNHNS and CDR2 SASEGT. CDR3 in amino acids: CASSRQRRGSYEQYV. The CDR3 DNA sequence: TGTGCCAGCAGTAGACAGCGTAGGGGATCCTACGAGCAGTACGTC.

This clonotype was detected ten times or more. The gene calls are TRBV4-2 and TRBJ1-5; D is possibly TRBD1 (6 bases). Germline loops: CDR1 LGHNA, CDR2 YNFKEQ. V gave up 0 bases and J gave up 4 bases, with 10 bases separating them. The CDR3 covers 15 residues. The CDR3 region has the DNA TGTGCCAGCAGCCAAGAACCTGACAGGAATCAGCCCCAGCATTTT. This translates into CASSQEPDRNQPQHF.

This chain links TRBV2 with TRBJ2-3; no clear D gene. The CDR3 is made up of 14 amino acids. V lost 4 bases to trimming and J lost 3 bases, with 11 bases between them. Germline-derived CDR1 and CDR2 are SNHLY and FYNNEI. The CDR3: CASSVWAVTDTQYF. For the CDR3, the DNA is TGTGCCAGCAGTGTTTGGGCAGTGACAGATACGCAGTATTTT.

This clonotype was seen repeatedly, ten times or more. The chain links TRBV5-4 to TRBJ2-3, with D possibly TRBD2 on 5 matching bases. V was trimmed by 0 bases and J by 8 bases, leaving 10 bases between them. Germline V gene sequence: CDR1 SGHNT, CDR2 YYREEE (reference sequence). The CDR3 is 13 residues long. The CDR3 DNA reads TGTGCCAGCAGCTTGGGGGCCGAGGGTACGCAGTATTTT. Its translation: CASSLGAEGTQYF.

The chain uses TRBV6-5 and TRBJ2-4, with TRBD1 matching 8 bases. This CDR3 has 15 residues. The ends lost 5 bases at V and 1 base at J; junction bases unmatched: 4. Germline lookup yields CDR1 MNHEY and CDR2 SVGAGI. As DNA, the CDR3 is TGTGCCAGCAGTCCTGACAGGGGTGCCAAAAACATTCAGTACTTC. Its translation: CASSPDRGAKNIQYF.

V and J are TRBV19 and TRBJ1-4; D gene ambiguous. This CDR3 region has 15 residues. Trimming removed 6 bases at V and 8 bases at J, with 19 bases between. Germline CDR1 LNHDA, CDR2 SQIVND (reference sequence). This chain's CDR3 is CASSPRRSQGEKLFF. DNA for the CDR3: TGTGCCAGTAGCCCCCGTCGTTCCCAAGGAGAAAAACTGTTTTTT.

The table lists this clonotype with a few counts. The J gene is TRBJ1-1, the V gene TRBV7-2, with D hard to call. From germline, CDR1 is SGHTA and CDR2 FQGNSA. The V and J ends lost 5 bases and 0 bases respectively, with 22 bases between them. CDR3 size: 18 residues. This chain's CDR3 is CASSPESVAVKMNTEAFF. In DNA form, the CDR3 reads TGTGCCAGCAGCCCTGAGTCTGTGGCAGTAAAGATGAACACTGAAGCTTTCTTT.

This clonotype has just a few counts. The chain is built from TRBV6-5 and TRBJ2-1; 9 positions match TRBD1. CDR3 length equals 16 residues. Germline V gives CDR1 MNHEY, CDR2 SVGAGI. The V segment lost 5 bases and the J segment 6 bases; nucleotides outside the gene matches: 11. The CDR3 region is CASSKDRGQLINEQFF. CDR3 DNA: TGTGCCAGCAGTAAGGACAGGGGACAACTAATCAATGAGCAGTTCTTC.

This clonotype was seen more than once but under ten times. The V and J genes are TRBV20-1 and TRBJ2-1, with TRBD2 identical over 11 bases. The germline V gene encodes CDR1 DFQATT and CDR2 SNEGSKA (reference sequence). The CDR3 length is 14 residues. The J segment lost 5 bases and the V segment lost 3 bases, leaving 3 bases of the junction unmatched. The CDR3, as DNA: TGCAGTGCTAGGGGACTAGCGGAGCACAATGAGCAGTTCTTC. Translated, it gives CSARGLAEHNEQFF.

The V call is TRBV10-3, the J call TRBJ1-1; D is undetermined. V was clipped by 4 bases and J by 1 base, with 4 bases between them. Germline loops: CDR1 ENHRY, CDR2 SYGVKD. The CDR3 totals 12 residues. The CDR3 region is CAISGQNTEAFF. The CDR3 region has the DNA TGTGCCATCAGTGGCCAGAACACTGAAGCTTTCTTT.

This clonotype was found a few times. The chain joins TRBV18 to TRBJ1-2; D remains ambiguous. Deletions cut 0 bases from V and 4 bases from J, with 12 bases between. This CDR3 comprises 15 residues. The germline V gene encodes CDR1 KGHSH and CDR2 LQKENI. The CDR3 DNA reads as TGTGCCAGCTCACCACCAGCGAGGAACGGCTATGGCTACACCTTC. Protein sequence: CASSPPARNGYGYTF. Using reference TRBV18 and TRBJ1-2 for the parts outside the CDR3, the full variable domain is NAGVMQNPRHLVRRRGQEARLRCSPMKGHSHVYWYRQLPEEGLKFMVYLQKENIIDESGMPKERFSAEFPKEGPSILRIQQVVRGDSAAYFCASSPPARNGYGYTFGSGTRLTVV.

In its sample, this clonotype is medium-sized. The chain recombines TRBV28 with TRBJ2-3; D may be TRBD2 (5 bases). CDR1 is MDHEN and CDR2 is SYDVKM in the germline V gene. V was pared by 7 bases and J by 5 bases, with 10 bases between. The CDR3 is 12 residues long. The DNA of the CDR3 is TGTGCCAGCAACCACGGACTAGATACGCAGTATTTT. Protein product: CASNHGLDTQYF.

The chain employs TRBV19 and TRBJ1-2; the match to TRBD1 covers 10 bases. The junction had 2 bases not matched to a gene; V was cut back by 3 bases and J by 4 bases. Germline loops: CDR1 LNHDA, CDR2 SQIVND (reference sequence). This CDR3 has 14 residues. This CDR3 reads CASSIGTGVYGYTF. The CDR3, as DNA: TGTGCCAGTAGTATTGGGACAGGGGTCTATGGCTACACCTTC.